This record looks at one T cell receptor (beta chain) sequence and its context. The data belong to a study of blood T cell repertoires in COVID-19. Using immunoSEQ multiplex PCR, the repertoire was profiled, and TCRdb retains in-frame clones only, with some absent. In the table there are around 240,000 clones, around 90% of which are singletons. This TCR was sampled from a man aged 45-65 years who had been exposed to COVID-19. Sequencing input: PBMCs or T cells enriched from blood (not recorded which).

CDR3 coding DNA: TGTGCCAGCAGTCGACAGGGGGGAGAGACCCAGTACTTC. As protein: CASSRQGGETQYF. V usage is TRBV3-1 (or the pseudogene TRBV3-2) and J usage is TRBJ2-5; 9 bases line up with TRBD1. Germline V gives CDR1 LGHDT, CDR2 YNNKEL (reference sequence). The V segment lost 6 bases and the J segment 4 bases; nucleotides outside the gene matches: 3. This CDR3 spans 13 amino acids.